Listed below are T cell receptor beta chains from one sample, sequenced in a study of Graves' ophthalmopathy and Graves' hyperthyroidism. TCRdb re-called the multiplex PCR reads with MiXCR, one entry per CDR3 protein. The repertoire consists of hundreds of thousands of distinct CDR3 sequences, with 22% occurring once and the leading ten covering around 6.9%. The sample taken for sequencing was peripheral blood. Every receptor here comes from a woman aged 18-29 years with stable Graves' hyperthyroidism. Some clones in this sample may be carry-over from other donors' samples. Each CDR3 is given with its conserved first and last residue. D genes are given only for firm matches. Not every row has a clone size; where given, it reads once, few, many or a size class.

TRBD1 | . | TRBJ2-7 | 15 | TRBV12-3/TRBV12-4 | TGTGCCAGCAGCCCCCTGACAGGGGGCGTAAACGAGCAGTACTTC | CASSPLTGGVNEQYF
. | . | TRBJ1-1 | 13 | TRBV20-1 | TGCAGTGCCACGGGATCCTCGGAGACTGAAGCTTTCTTT | CSATGSSETEAFF
. | many | TRBJ1-1 | 14 | TRBV2 | TGTGCCAGCAGTGTACGTCGGCAGGCCGGTGAGGCTTTCTTT | CASSVRRQAGEAFF
TRBD1 | many | TRBJ2-2 | 14 | TRBV20-1 | TGCAGTGCTAGAGGGACAGGGAACACCGGGGAGCTGTTTTTT | CSARGTGNTGELFF
. | many | TRBJ1-1 | 13 | TRBV3-1 | TGTGCCAGCAGCCGCTTAGGAGTCACTGAAGCTTTCTTT | CASSRLGVTEAFF
. | . | TRBJ2-2 | 15 | TRBV30 | TGTGCCTGGAGTAGGAATAGGGCTAACACCGGGGAGCTGTTTTTT | CAWSRNRANTGELFF
. | . | TRBJ1-1 | 14 | TRBV5-1 | TGCGCCAGCAGCTCGGGACCGCTGAACACTGAAGCTTTCTTT | CASSSGPLNTEAFF
. | . | TRBJ1-5 | 14 | TRBV20-1 | TGCAGTGCTAGACTTCTGAGGGACTTTCAGCCCCAGCATTTT | CSARLLRDFQPQHF
. | few | TRBJ1-1 | 13 | TRBV6-5 | TGTGCCAGCACTCAGAGTATCGGCACTGAAGCTTTCTTT | CASTQSIGTEAFF
TRBD2 | many | TRBJ2-7 | 16 | TRBV13 | TGTGCCAGCAGCCTCGCTCTAGCGGGAGCCGCCGACGAGCAGTACTTC | CASSLALAGAADEQYF
. | . | TRBJ2-7 | 13 | TRBV2 | TGTGCCAGCAGTGTTCTCGGGGACCACGAGCAGTACTTC | CASSVLGDHEQYF
. | many | TRBJ2-7 | 12 | TRBV7-9 | TGTGCCAGCAGCTCGCTAGCGTGGGAGCAGTACTTC | CASSSLAWEQYF
TRBD1 | many | TRBJ2-4 | 14 | TRBV12-3/TRBV12-4 | TGTGCCAGCAGTAGTCCGGGACAGAAAAACATTCAGTACTTC | CASSSPGQKNIQYF
. | many | TRBJ2-7 | 13 | TRBV20-1 | TGCAGTGCTAAAGACCCGAATGCCTACGAGCAGTACTTC | CSAKDPNAYEQYF
. | many | TRBJ2-2 | 15 | TRBV11-1 | TGTGCCAGCAGCAAGACAGAGAAGAACACCGGGGAGCTGTTTTTT | CASSKTEKNTGELFF
. | many | TRBJ2-7 | 12 | TRBV6-1 | TGTGCCAGCAGGTCAGGGGACTACGAGCAGTACTTC | CASRSGDYEQYF